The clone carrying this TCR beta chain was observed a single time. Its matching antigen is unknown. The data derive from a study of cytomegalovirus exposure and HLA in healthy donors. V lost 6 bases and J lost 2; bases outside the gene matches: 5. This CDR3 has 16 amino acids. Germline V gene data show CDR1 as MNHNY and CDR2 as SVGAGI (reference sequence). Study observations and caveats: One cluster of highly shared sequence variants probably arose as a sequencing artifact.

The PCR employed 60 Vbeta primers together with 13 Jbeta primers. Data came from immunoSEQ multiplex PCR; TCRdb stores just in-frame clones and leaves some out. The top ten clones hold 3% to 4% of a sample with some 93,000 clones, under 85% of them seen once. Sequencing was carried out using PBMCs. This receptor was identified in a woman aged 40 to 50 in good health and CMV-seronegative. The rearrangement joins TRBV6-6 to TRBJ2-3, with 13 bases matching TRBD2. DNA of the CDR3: TGTGCCAGCAGCGGGACTAGCGGGAAGATCACAGATACGCAGTATTTT. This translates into CASSGTSGKITDTQYF.